These T cell receptor beta chains were read from a single sample in a study of shared clonotypes between healthy human individuals. Profiling relied on immunoSEQ multiplex PCR, and the TCRdb table lists in-frame clones only, not all of them. The sample consists of roughly 2.2 million clones, just over 90% of them appearing once. Material for sequencing was naive CD4+ T cells from PBMCs. All receptors come from a man aged 18 to 29 in good health. Some clones in this sample may be carry-over from other donors' samples. Both conserved end residues are part of each CDR3. The D gene is left open where the match is weak. Clone sizes are given selectively: once, few, many, or a class where the clone is expanded.

clone size: .
D gene: TRBD1
J gene: TRBJ1-2
V gene: TRBV6-5
CDR3 protein: CASRPSRGRNYGYTF
CDR3 DNA: TGTGCCAGCAGGCCGAGCAGGGGGCGCAACTATGGCTACACCTTC

clone size: .
D gene: TRBD1
J gene: TRBJ2-7
V gene: TRBV4-3
CDR3 protein: CASSQDGTGERWYEQYF
CDR3 DNA: TGCGCCAGCAGCCAAGATGGGACAGGGGAAAGATGGTACGAGCAGTACTTC

clone size: .
D gene: TRBD2
J gene: TRBJ2-1
V gene: TRBV6-4
CDR3 protein: CASSVLAGGPNEQFF
CDR3 DNA: TGTGCCAGCAGTGTACTAGCGGGAGGGCCGAATGAGCAGTTCTTC

clone size: .
D gene: .
J gene: TRBJ2-4
V gene: TRBV25-1
CDR3 protein: CASSGLAGPKNIQYF
CDR3 DNA: TGTGCCAGCAGTGGGTTGGCAGGGCCCAAAAACATTCAGTACTTC

clone size: .
D gene: .
J gene: TRBJ1-5
V gene: TRBV28
CDR3 protein: CASSFQGRTNQPQHF
CDR3 DNA: TGTGCCAGCAGTTTTCAGGGGCGAACGAATCAGCCCCAGCATTTT

clone size: .
D gene: .
J gene: TRBJ2-1
V gene: TRBV19
CDR3 protein: CASSDPGRTYEQFF
CDR3 DNA: TGTGCCAGTAGCGACCCGGGACGGACATATGAGCAGTTCTTC

clone size: .
D gene: TRBD1
J gene: TRBJ1-5
V gene: TRBV19
CDR3 protein: CASSDTGDYSNQPQHF
CDR3 DNA: TGTGCCAGTAGTGATACAGGGGATTATAGCAATCAGCCCCAGCATTTT

clone size: few
D gene: .
J gene: TRBJ2-7
V gene: TRBV5-5
CDR3 protein: CASSPGVYEQYF
CDR3 DNA: TGTGCCAGCAGCCCGGGCGTTTACGAGCAGTACTTC

clone size: once
D gene: .
J gene: TRBJ1-4
V gene: TRBV15
CDR3 protein: CATSRGGQREKLFF
CDR3 DNA: TGTGCCACCAGCAGAGGGGGACAAAGGGAAAAACTGTTTTTT

clone size: .
D gene: .
J gene: TRBJ2-1
V gene: TRBV19
CDR3 protein: CASRRSEGAGSYNEQFF
CDR3 DNA: TGTGCCAGTAGACGATCGGAGGGCGCTGGATCCTACAATGAGCAGTTCTTC

clone size: .
D gene: .
J gene: TRBJ1-1
V gene: TRBV5-1
CDR3 protein: CASRPDGNTEAFF
CDR3 DNA: TGCGCCAGCAGACCCGACGGGAACACTGAAGCTTTCTTT

clone size: .
D gene: TRBD1
J gene: TRBJ2-7
V gene: TRBV7-9
CDR3 protein: CASSLTRGSLYEQYF
CDR3 DNA: TGTGCCAGCAGCCTGACCAGGGGGAGCCTTTACGAGCAGTACTTC

clone size: .
D gene: TRBD1
J gene: TRBJ2-3
V gene: TRBV5-3
CDR3 protein: CARSFMQGDNTDTQYF
CDR3 DNA: TGTGCCAGAAGCTTTATGCAGGGGGATAACACAGATACGCAGTATTTT

clone size: .
D gene: .
J gene: TRBJ1-5
V gene: TRBV2
CDR3 protein: CASSGERAKPQHF
CDR3 DNA: TGTGCCAGCAGTGGTGAAAGGGCGAAGCCCCAGCATTTT

clone size: .
D gene: .
J gene: TRBJ2-4
V gene: TRBV5-1
CDR3 protein: CASSVQPDIQYF
CDR3 DNA: TGCGCCAGCAGCGTACAACCCGACATTCAGTACTTC

clone size: .
D gene: .
J gene: TRBJ2-1
V gene: TRBV4-2
CDR3 protein: CASSQEIGVSSYNEQFF
CDR3 DNA: TGTGCCAGCAGCCAAGAAATCGGAGTGAGCTCCTACAATGAGCAGTTCTTC

clone size: .
D gene: TRBD2
J gene: TRBJ2-7
V gene: TRBV28
CDR3 protein: CASSSLAGRSYEQYF
CDR3 DNA: TGTGCCAGCAGTTCACTAGCGGGACGCTCCTACGAGCAGTACTTC

clone size: once
D gene: .
J gene: TRBJ2-7
V gene: TRBV29-1
CDR3 protein: CSVVLAPSYEQYF
CDR3 DNA: TGCAGCGTTGTTTTAGCGCCATCCTACGAGCAGTACTTC

clone size: .
D gene: .
J gene: TRBJ1-2
V gene: TRBV11-2
CDR3 protein: CASSLAPPAANYGYTF
CDR3 DNA: TGTGCCAGCAGCTTAGCCCCCCCGGCAGCTAACTATGGCTACACCTTC

clone size: .
D gene: .
J gene: TRBJ1-1
V gene: TRBV21-1
CDR3 protein: CASSANKGEAFF
CDR3 DNA: TGTGCCAGCAGCGCCAATAAGGGTGAAGCTTTCTTT

clone size: .
D gene: .
J gene: TRBJ2-3
V gene: TRBV5-8
CDR3 protein: CASSRGTDHTDTQYF
CDR3 DNA: TGTGCCAGCAGCAGGGGGACTGATCACACAGATACGCAGTATTTT

clone size: .
D gene: .
J gene: TRBJ2-1
V gene: TRBV9
CDR3 protein: CASRGPTVNEQFF
CDR3 DNA: TGTGCCAGCAGGGGCCCCACGGTCAATGAGCAGTTCTTC

clone size: few
D gene: TRBD1
J gene: TRBJ1-5
V gene: TRBV19
CDR3 protein: CASRIPDRGSNQPQHF
CDR3 DNA: TGTGCCAGTAGGATCCCAGACAGGGGGAGCAATCAGCCCCAGCATTTT

clone size: .
D gene: TRBD1
J gene: TRBJ1-4
V gene: TRBV27
CDR3 protein: CASSTATGDYEKLFF
CDR3 DNA: TGTGCCAGCAGTACCGCGACAGGGGATTATGAAAAACTGTTTTTT

clone size: .
D gene: TRBD2
J gene: TRBJ2-1
V gene: TRBV5-4
CDR3 protein: CASSPSGGSDEQFF
CDR3 DNA: TGTGCCAGCAGCCCGAGTGGCGGGAGCGATGAGCAGTTCTTC

clone size: .
D gene: .
J gene: TRBJ2-7
V gene: TRBV10-3
CDR3 protein: CAISGRTQGPYEQYF
CDR3 DNA: TGTGCCATCAGTGGCAGGACCCAGGGCCCCTACGAGCAGTACTTC

clone size: .
D gene: .
J gene: TRBJ1-2
V gene: TRBV5-1
CDR3 protein: CASSLGLPGDGYTF
CDR3 DNA: TGCGCCAGCAGCTTGGGTCTCCCGGGGGATGGCTACACCTTC

clone size: .
D gene: .
J gene: TRBJ2-5
V gene: TRBV2
CDR3 protein: CASSEAGRETQYF
CDR3 DNA: TGTGCCAGCAGTGAGGCAGGGCGGGAGACCCAGTACTTC

clone size: .
D gene: .
J gene: TRBJ2-2
V gene: TRBV6-6
CDR3 protein: CAGDRPGGGGELFF
CDR3 DNA: TGTGCCGGCGATCGACCGGGGGGCGGCGGGGAGCTGTTTTTT

clone size: .
D gene: TRBD1
J gene: TRBJ2-3
V gene: TRBV19
CDR3 protein: CASSHRGVNTDTQYF
CDR3 DNA: TGTGCCAGTAGTCACAGGGGCGTAAACACAGATACGCAGTATTTT

clone size: .
D gene: .
J gene: TRBJ2-5
V gene: TRBV6-6
CDR3 protein: CASSYSVRETQYF
CDR3 DNA: TGTGCCAGCAGTTACTCGGTGCGAGAGACCCAGTACTTC

clone size: .
D gene: TRBD1
J gene: TRBJ1-1
V gene: TRBV7-3
CDR3 protein: CASSRGQGEGAFF
CDR3 DNA: TGTGCCAGCAGCAGAGGACAGGGCGAGGGGGCTTTCTTT

clone size: .
D gene: .
J gene: TRBJ2-1
V gene: TRBV28
CDR3 protein: CASSLPGFAGYNEQFF
CDR3 DNA: TGTGCCAGCAGTTTACCAGGGTTTGCGGGTTACAATGAGCAGTTCTTC

clone size: .
D gene: .
J gene: TRBJ1-5
V gene: TRBV7-8
CDR3 protein: CASSLGQVRGQRSQPQHF
CDR3 DNA: TGTGCCAGCAGCTTAGGACAGGTCAGGGGCCAGAGGAGCCAGCCCCAGCATTTT

clone size: .
D gene: TRBD1
J gene: TRBJ2-1
V gene: TRBV6-1
CDR3 protein: CASSGTGGYNEQFF
CDR3 DNA: TGTGCCAGCAGTGGGACAGGGGGATACAATGAGCAGTTCTTC

clone size: .
D gene: TRBD2
J gene: TRBJ2-5
V gene: TRBV5-4
CDR3 protein: CASSTGTSVSETQYF
CDR3 DNA: TGTGCCAGCAGCACCGGGACTAGCGTATCAGAGACCCAGTACTTC

clone size: .
D gene: .
J gene: TRBJ1-2
V gene: TRBV6-1
CDR3 protein: CASRAGAMGGYTF
CDR3 DNA: TGTGCCAGCAGGGCCGGGGCAATGGGAGGCTACACCTTC

clone size: .
D gene: TRBD1
J gene: TRBJ2-5
V gene: TRBV19
CDR3 protein: CASSPRQGWGETQYF
CDR3 DNA: TGTGCCAGTAGTCCCCGACAGGGGTGGGGAGAGACCCAGTACTTC

clone size: once
D gene: .
J gene: TRBJ2-3
V gene: TRBV7-9
CDR3 protein: CASSRGDGATDTQYF
CDR3 DNA: TGTGCCAGCAGCAGGGGGGATGGGGCCACAGATACGCAGTATTTT

clone size: once
D gene: .
J gene: TRBJ2-7
V gene: TRBV28
CDR3 protein: CASRGTVSSYEQYF
CDR3 DNA: TGTGCCAGCAGGGGGACGGTTAGCTCCTACGAGCAGTACTTC

clone size: .
D gene: TRBD2
J gene: TRBJ2-1
V gene: TRBV5-1
CDR3 protein: CASSLGLAGVNEQFF
CDR3 DNA: TGCGCCAGCAGCTTGGGACTAGCGGGAGTGAATGAGCAGTTCTTC

clone size: .
D gene: TRBD1
J gene: TRBJ2-1
V gene: TRBV11-2
CDR3 protein: CASSSQHTGGNYNEQFF
CDR3 DNA: TGTGCCAGCAGCTCCCAACATACAGGGGGTAACTACAATGAGCAGTTCTTC

clone size: .
D gene: TRBD2
J gene: TRBJ2-4
V gene: TRBV5-1
CDR3 protein: CASSLPAGQNIQYF
CDR3 DNA: TGCGCCAGCAGCTTGCCAGCGGGACAAAACATTCAGTACTTC

clone size: .
D gene: .
J gene: TRBJ1-1
V gene: TRBV5-1
CDR3 protein: CASRTLNTEAFF
CDR3 DNA: TGCGCCAGCAGAACCCTAAACACTGAAGCTTTCTTT

clone size: .
D gene: TRBD2
J gene: TRBJ2-1
V gene: TRBV5-1
CDR3 protein: CASSLSSGVYNEQFF
CDR3 DNA: TGCGCCAGCAGCTTGAGTAGCGGGGTCTACAATGAGCAGTTCTTC

clone size: .
D gene: .
J gene: TRBJ1-1
V gene: TRBV7-9
CDR3 protein: CASLAWAVQNTEAFF
CDR3 DNA: TGTGCCAGCCTCGCGTGGGCAGTCCAGAACACTGAAGCTTTCTTT

clone size: .
D gene: TRBD2
J gene: TRBJ2-1
V gene: TRBV9
CDR3 protein: CASSVADGAGGRRGYNEQFF
CDR3 DNA: TGTGCCAGCAGCGTAGCTGATGGCGCGGGAGGACGACGGGGGTACAATGAGCAGTTCTTC

clone size: .
D gene: .
J gene: TRBJ1-1
V gene: TRBV7-9
CDR3 protein: CASSSQRPTRAEAFF
CDR3 DNA: TGTGCCAGCAGCTCGCAGAGACCCACACGGGCTGAAGCTTTCTTT

clone size: .
D gene: TRBD2
J gene: TRBJ2-3
V gene: TRBV7-3
CDR3 protein: CASSVGTSFDTQYF
CDR3 DNA: TGTGCCAGCAGCGTAGGGACTAGCTTCGATACGCAGTATTTT

clone size: .
D gene: TRBD1
J gene: TRBJ1-4
V gene: TRBV10-3
CDR3 protein: CAIGTGKNEKLFF
CDR3 DNA: TGTGCCATCGGGACAGGGAAAAATGAAAAACTGTTTTTT

clone size: .
D gene: TRBD1
J gene: TRBJ2-7
V gene: TRBV19
CDR3 protein: CASSTSGTGVYEQYF
CDR3 DNA: TGTGCCAGTAGTACCTCCGGGACAGGGGTCTACGAGCAGTACTTC

clone size: .
D gene: .
J gene: TRBJ2-1
V gene: TRBV5-1
CDR3 protein: CASSPEAGRDEQFF
CDR3 DNA: TGCGCCAGCAGCCCGGAGGCGGGTAGAGACGAGCAGTTCTTC

clone size: .
D gene: .
J gene: TRBJ1-2
V gene: TRBV28
CDR3 protein: CASRNADPGWRGYTF
CDR3 DNA: TGTGCCAGCAGGAACGCCGATCCAGGGTGGCGTGGCTACACCTTC

clone size: .
D gene: .
J gene: TRBJ2-2
V gene: TRBV5-1
CDR3 protein: CASSFPRSTGELFF
CDR3 DNA: TGCGCCAGCAGCTTCCCTCGGAGCACCGGGGAGCTGTTTTTT

clone size: .
D gene: .
J gene: TRBJ1-2
V gene: TRBV6-5
CDR3 protein: CASSYFPQSGAGYTF
CDR3 DNA: TGTGCCAGCAGTTACTTTCCACAGAGCGGGGCCGGCTACACCTTC

clone size: .
D gene: .
J gene: TRBJ2-7
V gene: TRBV19
CDR3 protein: CASSPLVGQYEQYF
CDR3 DNA: TGTGCCAGTAGTCCTTTGGTGGGACAATACGAGCAGTACTTC

clone size: .
D gene: TRBD1
J gene: TRBJ1-4
V gene: TRBV6-5
CDR3 protein: CASSDREVEKLFF
CDR3 DNA: TGTGCCAGCAGCGACAGGGAGGTTGAAAAACTGTTTTTT

clone size: .
D gene: .
J gene: TRBJ1-2
V gene: TRBV19
CDR3 protein: CASSRTAKVYGYTF
CDR3 DNA: TGTGCCAGTAGTAGGACAGCGAAGGTCTATGGCTACACCTTC

clone size: .
D gene: .
J gene: TRBJ2-5
V gene: TRBV7-3
CDR3 protein: CASSLTGRQETQYF
CDR3 DNA: TGTGCCAGCAGCTTAACAGGGAGGCAAGAGACCCAGTACTTC

clone size: few
D gene: .
J gene: TRBJ1-2
V gene: TRBV5-1
CDR3 protein: CASSLTDSGGGYTF
CDR3 DNA: TGCGCCAGCAGCTTAACCGACAGCGGGGGAGGCTACACCTTC